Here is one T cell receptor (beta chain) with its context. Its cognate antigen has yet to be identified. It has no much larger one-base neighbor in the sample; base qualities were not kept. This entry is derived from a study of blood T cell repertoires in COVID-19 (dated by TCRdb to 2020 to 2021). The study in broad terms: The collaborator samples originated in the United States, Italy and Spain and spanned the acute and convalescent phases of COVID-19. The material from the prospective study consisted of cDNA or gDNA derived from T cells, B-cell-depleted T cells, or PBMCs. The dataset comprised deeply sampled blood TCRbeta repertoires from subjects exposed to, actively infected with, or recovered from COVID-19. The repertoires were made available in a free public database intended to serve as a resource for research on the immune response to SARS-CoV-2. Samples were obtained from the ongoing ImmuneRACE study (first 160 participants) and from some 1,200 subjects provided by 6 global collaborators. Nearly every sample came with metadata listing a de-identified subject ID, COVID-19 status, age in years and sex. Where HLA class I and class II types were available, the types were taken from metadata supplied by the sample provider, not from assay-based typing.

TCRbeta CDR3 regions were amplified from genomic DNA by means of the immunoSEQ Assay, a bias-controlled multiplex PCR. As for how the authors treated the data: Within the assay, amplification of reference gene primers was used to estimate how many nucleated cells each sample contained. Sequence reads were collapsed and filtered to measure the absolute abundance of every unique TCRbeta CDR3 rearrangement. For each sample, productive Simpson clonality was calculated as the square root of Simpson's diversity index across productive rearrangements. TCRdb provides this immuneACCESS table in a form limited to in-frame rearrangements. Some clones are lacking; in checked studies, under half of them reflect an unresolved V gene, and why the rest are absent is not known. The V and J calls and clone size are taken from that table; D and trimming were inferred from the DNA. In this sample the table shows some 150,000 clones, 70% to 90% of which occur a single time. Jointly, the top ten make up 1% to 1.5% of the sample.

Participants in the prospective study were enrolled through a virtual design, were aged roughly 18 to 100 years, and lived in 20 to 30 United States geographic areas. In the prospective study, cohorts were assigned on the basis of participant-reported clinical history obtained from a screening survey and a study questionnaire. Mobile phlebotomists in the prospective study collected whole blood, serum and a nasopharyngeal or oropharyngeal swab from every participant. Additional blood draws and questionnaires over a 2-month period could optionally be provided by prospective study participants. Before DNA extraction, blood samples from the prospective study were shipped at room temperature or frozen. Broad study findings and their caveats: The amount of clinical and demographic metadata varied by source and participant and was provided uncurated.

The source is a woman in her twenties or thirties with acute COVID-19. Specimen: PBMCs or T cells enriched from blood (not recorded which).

The sequenced DNA is TGTGCCACCAGCAGAGAAGTGGGACAGTATGGCTACACCTTC. It specifies CATSREVGQYGYTF. The rearrangement combines TRBV15 with TRBJ1-2, and 7 junction bases match TRBD1. Counted from cysteine to phenylalanine, this CDR3 has 14 amino acids. The kept DNA is CDR3 alone, 42 bases in frame from the first base. Trimming leaves V shorter by 0 bases and J shorter by 5 bases, with the junction holding 3 bases beyond the gene matches. CDR1 and CDR2 were assigned from the germline V gene (reference sequence) as LNHNV and YYDKDF.